The rows below give T cell receptor beta chains drawn from one sample of a study of blood T cell repertoires in COVID-19. Libraries were prepared by immunoSEQ multiplex PCR; TCRdb keeps only in-frame clonotypes and omits some of them. The table lists under 250,000 clones, 65% to 85% of them singletons, with 4.3% in the top ten. Sequenced sample: PBMCs or T cells enriched from blood (not recorded which). These receptors were collected from a man aged 30-40 years with acute COVID-19. The conserved cysteine and the conserved F or W are not part of the CDR3 here.

v_gene,j_gene,CDR3aa
TRBV30,TRBJ2-3,AWTDTSGGPDTQY
TRBV18,TRBJ2-3,ASSHTSGRTDTQY
TRBV24-1,TRBJ2-7,ATSDGGAIEQY
TRBV19,TRBJ2-1,ASSIRSGDINEQF
TRBV19,TRBJ1-2,ASSTLGGNGYT
TRBV9,TRBJ2-3,ASSLLSSLSTDTQY
TRBV6-5,TRBJ2-7,ASSQAPPYEQY
TRBV10-2,TRBJ1-2,ASSREGGRTDYGYT
TRBV11-2,TRBJ2-7,ASSPGTAYEQY
TRBV7-7,TRBJ2-2,ASSTHIAGAGELF
TRBV5-1,TRBJ2-2,ASSFGQGLNTGELF
TRBV12-3/TRBV12-4,TRBJ1-2,ASSFGPDGYT
TRBV5-1,TRBJ1-5,ASSLADGQPQH
TRBV9,TRBJ2-5,ASSVGGGNVEETQY
TRBV5-1,TRBJ1-4,ASSRGPGGTNEKLF
TRBV3-1/TRBV3-2,TRBJ2-2,ASSHYWTGANTGELF
TRBV7-7,TRBJ2-5,ASSLWGLQETQY
TRBV18,TRBJ2-6,ASSPLRQASTGANVLT
TRBV7-9,TRBJ1-1,ASSFDLQGGNTEAF
TRBV30,TRBJ1-1,AWSRSHLGAEAF
TRBV30,TRBJ1-2,AWAGQGRDGYT
TRBV9,TRBJ2-3,ASSASGGASTDTQY
TRBV6-5,TRBJ1-1,ASKRTGDGNTEAF
TRBV10-3,TRBJ1-2,AIMRTGASFNGYT
TRBV9,TRBJ2-7,ASSESGTGGVYEQY
TRBV5-1,TRBJ1-6,ASSLEGVGLGSPLH
TRBV5-5,TRBJ2-4,ASSSLLRDRVAKNIQY
TRBV5-4,TRBJ2-3,ASSPLGDNTDTQY
TRBV13,TRBJ1-2,ASSLGGRHGYT
TRBV18,TRBJ2-7,ASSPSQGPYEQY
TRBV6-5,TRBJ1-1,ASKFGQMNTEAF
TRBV9,TRBJ2-7,ASSVGGVAYEQY
TRBV7-3,TRBJ2-1,ASSLSSYNEQF